Listed here are 10 T cell receptor beta chains from one sample, sequenced in a study of blood T cell repertoires in COVID-19. TCRdb's copy holds only in-frame clones and misses some; the assay was immunoSEQ multiplex PCR. This table holds 300,000 to 350,000 clones, approximately 89% found once. The sample was peripheral blood. These receptors all come from a woman aged 55-75 years with COVID-19, enrolled during active disease.

This chain connects TRBV30 to TRBJ1-1; D is unresolved. The CDR3 extends over 12 amino acids. The V end was cut by 5 bases, the J end by 6 bases, with 13 bases between. Germline V gene sequence: CDR1 GTSNPN, CDR2 SVGIG (reference sequence). The CDR3 sequence: CAWFSGVAEAFF. The CDR3, as DNA: TGTGCCTGGTTTTCAGGCGTGGCTGAAGCTTTCTTT.

This chain connects TRBV7-9 to TRBJ1-2; D not certain. Per the germline V gene, CDR1 is SEHNR and CDR2 is FQNEAQ (reference sequence). This CDR3 has 13 residues. V shed 3 bases and J shed 0 bases, with 5 bases lying between them. The DNA for the CDR3 is TGTGCCAGCAGCTTTACGGCTAACTATGGCTACACCTTC. Translated, it gives CASSFTANYGYTF.

This chain connects TRBV18 to TRBJ2-2; a weak D match, TRBD1 (5 bases). The CDR3 runs to 17 residues. V was shortened by 3 bases and J by 5 bases, with 19 bases between the two germline ends. The germline V gene encodes CDR1 KGHSH and CDR2 LQKENI. The CDR3 region has the DNA TGTGCCAGCTCACCCTTGGCCTCCGACAGACCAACCGGGGAGCTGTTTTTT. It encodes CASSPLASDRPTGELFF.

V usage is TRBV6-5 and J usage is TRBJ2-1, with 7 bases matching TRBD1. The CDR3 covers 12 residues. Germline CDR1 reads MNHEY; CDR2 reads SVGAGI. J was trimmed by 7 bases and V by 8 bases; bases with no gene match: 5. For the CDR3, the DNA is TGTGCCAGCTACAGGGGCCAGAATGAGCAGTTCTTC. This gives the protein CASYRGQNEQFF.

The genes are TRBV18 and TRBJ1-3; weak D call: TRBD1 (6 bases). V lost 5 bases to trimming and J lost 2 bases, with 16 bases between them. The CDR3 sequence is 16 residues long. Germline CDR1 reads KGHSH; CDR2 reads LQKENI. CDR3 sequence: CASSYLDRLTGNTIYF. CDR3 bases: TGTGCCAGCTCATATCTCGACAGGCTGACTGGAAACACCATATATTTT.

This rearrangement joins TRBV10-3 to TRBJ1-1, with D maybe TRBD1 (6 bases). V shed 6 bases and J shed 1 base, with 9 bases lying between them. Per the germline V gene, CDR1 is ENHRY and CDR2 is SYGVKD. CDR3 size: 13 residues. The CDR3 is CAIRGQPNTEAFF. DNA for the CDR3: TGTGCCATCAGAGGACAGCCGAACACTGAAGCTTTCTTT.

J is TRBJ2-1 and V is TRBV5-6; possibly TRBD2 for D (5 bases). Deletions cut 0 bases from V and 3 bases from J, with 10 bases between. The CDR3 is 15 residues long. Looked up from germline, CDR1 is SGHDT and CDR2 is YYEEEE. The CDR3: CASSLGAGFYNEQFF. The CDR3 DNA is TGTGCCAGCAGCTTGGGGGCGGGCTTCTACAATGAGCAGTTCTTC.

CDR3 in DNA: TGTGCCAGCAGCGACCGCGGTAATGGCTACACCTTC. It codes for CASSDRGNGYTF. The chain has TRBV7-9 and TRBJ1-2; D is ambiguous. Germline CDR1 reads SEHNR; CDR2 reads FQNEAQ (reference sequence). V gave up 5 bases and J gave up 6 bases, with 10 bases separating them. The CDR3 extends over 12 amino acids. Full variable domain (missing parts from reference TRBV7-9 and TRBJ1-2): DTGVSQNPRHKITKRGQNVTFRCDPISEHNRLYWYRQTLGQGPEFLTYFQNEAQLEKSRLLSDRFSAERPKGSFSTLEIQRTEQGDSAMYLCASSDRGNGYTFGSGTRLTVV.

The rearrangement joins TRBV7-8 to TRBJ2-7; D gene ambiguous. V gave up 3 bases and J gave up 3 bases, with 6 bases separating them. Looked up from germline, CDR1 is SGHVS and CDR2 is FQNEAQ. The CDR3 covers 12 residues. The DNA for the CDR3 is TGTGCCAGCAGCTTGTCCAACTACGAGCAGTACTTC. Translation: CASSLSNYEQYF.

V gene TRBV6-1 combines with J gene TRBJ2-7; D unclear. The V gene lost 2 bases and the J gene lost 0 bases, with 20 bases spanning the gap. From germline, CDR1 is MNHNS and CDR2 SASEGT. The length of the CDR3 is 18 residues. The CDR3 nucleotides are TGTGCCAGCAGTGAACTGAGGCGCTTATCTTCAACCTCCTACGAGCAGTACTTC. It translates to CASSELRRLSSTSYEQYF.